The 14 T cell receptor beta chains presented below share a single source sample, sequenced in a study of blood T cells in healthy people across ages. Through a sample-barcoded 5' primer and a J-beta primer mix, a second PCR was run for roughly 6 to 11 cycles. TCRdb re-called the 5' RACE reads through MiXCR, storing one row per CDR3 protein. The table has roughly 1.7 million distinct CDR3 sequences, about 32% seen once. What was sequenced was blood. These receptors all come from a woman aged 25 to 39 in good health.

This clonotype was detected once. The chain combines TRBV28 with TRBJ2-7; 8 bases agree with TRBD1. With V trimmed by 7 bases and J by 1 base, 9 bases remained unmatched. Germline assignment: CDR1 MDHEN and CDR2 SYDVKM. This CDR3 is built from 15 residues. The CDR3 is CASIRDRGVSYEQYF. The CDR3 nucleotides are TGTGCCAGCATTCGAGACAGGGGAGTATCCTACGAGCAGTACTTC.

The CDR3 DNA follows: TGTGCCTGGACTGACAGGGGATCGACTGAAGCTTTCTTT. It specifies CAWTDRGSTEAFF. V and J are TRBV30 and TRBJ1-1; TRBD1 matches at 8 bases. The CDR3 runs to 13 residues. Germline CDR1 GTSNPN, CDR2 SVGIG (reference sequence). J was trimmed by 5 bases and V by 4 bases; bases with no gene match: 6.

This chain uses TRBV10-3 with TRBJ2-1; D may be TRBD2 (6 bases). From germline, CDR1 is ENHRY and CDR2 SYGVKD. V lost 11 bases and J 8 bases, leaving 25 bases between the germline ends. The length of the CDR3 is 15 residues. The CDR3 sequence: CASTMGGQVLDEQFF. The DNA of the CDR3 is TGTGCCTCAACGATGGGAGGACAAGTGTTGGATGAGCAGTTCTTC.

This clonotype was observed a few times. The chain links TRBV30 to TRBJ2-5, with 8 nucleotides matching TRBD2. CDR1 GTSNPN and CDR2 SVGIG come from the germline V gene (reference sequence). This CDR3 has 16 amino acids. Trimming at V came to 0 bases and at J to 5 bases, leaving 11 bases not matched to a gene. The chain's CDR3 is CAWSVRRGESRETQYF. The CDR3, as DNA: TGTGCCTGGAGTGTTCGGCGGGGGGAGTCCAGGGAGACCCAGTACTTC.

There are many counts of this clonotype. J is TRBJ1-4 and V is TRBV6-5; TRBD1 might be the D (5 bases). There are 15 residues in the CDR3. The germline V gene has CDR1 MNHEY and CDR2 SVGAGI. V lost 7 bases, J lost 5 bases, and 17 bases lay in between. In nucleotides, the CDR3 is TGTGCCAGCATCAGGGACGGTTTGGGGAATGAAAAACTGTTTTTT. Its translation: CASIRDGLGNEKLFF.

The rearrangement links TRBV28 to TRBJ2-3; tentative D call: TRBD2 (7 bases). V shed 4 bases and J shed 4 bases, with 18 bases lying between them. CDR1 and CDR2 (germline): MDHEN, SYDVKM. The length of the CDR3 is 16 residues. The CDR3 region has the DNA TGTGCCAGCAGTTCGAGGGGGAGGGCCAGCGCAGATACGCAGTATTTT. Amino acid sequence: CASSSRGRASADTQYF.

The V gene is TRBV7-9, the J gene TRBJ2-7; 8 nucleotides match TRBD2. The CDR3 spans 14 residues. V lost 5 bases to trimming and J lost 9 bases; unmatched junction nucleotides: 12. Germline loops: CDR1 SEHNR, CDR2 FQNEAQ (reference sequence). This CDR3 is CASSPLAGQLGQYF. Here the CDR3 DNA reads TGTGCCAGCAGCCCGCTAGCGGGCCAGCTTGGGCAGTACTTC.

This chain joins TRBV6-1 and TRBJ2-5; 10 positions match TRBD2. Trimming cost V 4 bases and J 3 bases; bases outside gene matches: 11. The germline V gene encodes CDR1 MNHNS and CDR2 SASEGT. The CDR3 sequence is 17 residues long. As DNA, the CDR3 is TGTGCCAGCAGTGTCCCTAGCGGGGGCCGATTTAAAGAGACCCAGTACTTC. Its protein product is CASSVPSGGRFKETQYF.

V gene TRBV24-1 combines with J gene TRBJ2-1; D might be TRBD1 (6 bases). Trimming took off 9 bases at V and 7 bases at J, with 18 bases between the two ends. Germline V lookup: CDR1 KGHDR, CDR2 SFDVKD. This CDR3 is 14 amino acids long. In nucleotides, the CDR3 is TGTGCCACCCAACGGGACATCCGTGAGAATGAGCAGTTCTTC. This codes for CATQRDIRENEQFF.

The V call is TRBV28, the J call TRBJ2-5, with D possibly matching TRBD2 (6 bases). The J call is in doubt because the DNA end fits TRBJ2-7 better. The CDR3 is 16 amino acids. Germline CDR1 MDHEN, CDR2 SYDVKM. The CDR3 region has the DNA TGTGCCAGCAGTTTAATAGGCGGGGACCCCTCCTACGAGCAGTACTTC. It codes for CASSLIGGDPSYEQYF.

The chain links TRBV2 to TRBJ1-4; 7 bases match TRBD1. Trimming cost V 5 bases and J 4 bases; bases outside gene matches: 7. CDR3 length: 15 residues. Looked up from germline, CDR1 is SNHLY and CDR2 is FYNNEI. The CDR3 protein is CASSRTGTVNEKLFF. CDR3 sequence (DNA): TGTGCCAGCAGTCGAACTGGGACAGTTAATGAAAAACTGTTTTTT.

The chain recombines TRBV29-1 with TRBJ2-2, with a tentative D call TRBD2 (6 bases). V lost 7 bases and J 0 bases, leaving 18 bases between the germline ends. Germline V gives CDR1 SQVTM, CDR2 ANQGSEA. This CDR3 has 16 residues. CDR3 protein: CSAGRAGTANTGELFF. The DNA for the CDR3 is TGCAGCGCGGGACGGGCGGGAACTGCGAACACCGGGGAGCTGTTTTTT.

This clonotype has more than one count but fewer than ten. J is TRBJ2-3 and V is TRBV12-3 or TRBV12-4, with D perhaps matching TRBD2 (7 bases). The CDR3 loop spans 16 amino acids. Deletions cut 5 bases from V and 2 bases from J, with 17 bases between. The CDR3 here is CASSKGGATVTDTQYF. CDR3 sequence (DNA): TGTGCCAGCAGTAAGGGGGGGGCCACGGTCACAGATACGCAGTATTTT.

This chain connects TRBV29-1 to TRBJ1-2; maybe TRBD1 (5 bases). The CDR3 extends over 11 amino acids. Trimming removed 5 bases from V and 6 bases from J, with 10 bases in between. Germline V CDR1 and CDR2: SQVTM, ANQGSEA. The CDR3 loop is CSVQGLDGYTF. In nucleotides, the CDR3 is TGCAGCGTTCAGGGACTGGATGGCTACACCTTC. Using reference TRBV29-1 and TRBJ1-2 for the parts outside the CDR3, the full variable domain is SAVISQKPSRDICQRGTSLTIQCQVDSQVTMMFWYRQQPGQSLTLIATANQGSEATYESGFVIDKFPISRPNLTFSTLTVSNMSPEDSSIYLCSVQGLDGYTFGSGTRLTVV.